The 14 T cell receptor beta chains listed next were all sequenced from one sample in a study of long-term antiretroviral therapy in people with HIV. Assay version v3.0 of immunoSEQ was used, and it was run at survey level. Generated by immunoSEQ multiplex PCR, the TCRdb table keeps only in-frame clones and is missing some. The repertoire holds over 35,000 clones, about 95% seen once, with around 2% in the top ten. The sample in question was unsorted PBMCs, obtained about 9.1 years after starting antiretroviral therapy. The receptors here all came from a man younger than 40 with HIV.

The chain couples TRBV5-8 to TRBJ2-7, with D tentatively TRBD1 or TRBD2 (5 bases each). Trimming stripped 5 bases from V and 2 bases from J, with 14 bases between. The CDR3 totals 14 residues. Per germline, CDR1 SGHTS and CDR2 YDEGEE. The CDR3 DNA sequence: TGTGCCAGCAGGTCCCGCCGGGGCGCCTACGAGCAGTACTTC. Translated, it gives CASRSRRGAYEQYF. The whole variable domain, remainder taken from reference TRBV5-8 and TRBJ2-7, is EAGVTQSPTHLIKTRGQQATLRCSPISGHTSVYWYQQALGLGLQFLLWYDEGEERNRGNFPPRFSGRQFPNYSSELNVNALELEDSALYLCASRSRRGAYEQYFGPGTRLTVT.

J is TRBJ1-5 and V is TRBV7-2, with D perhaps matching TRBD1 (5 bases). The CDR3 length is 13 residues. V was trimmed by 2 bases and J by 7 bases, leaving 9 bases between them. From germline, CDR1 is SGHTA and CDR2 FQGNSA. CDR3 amino acids: CASSLRQGQPQHF. The CDR3 DNA reads as TGTGCCAGCAGCTTAAGGCAGGGCCAGCCCCAGCATTTT.

This chain uses TRBV15 with TRBJ1-4; 7 nucleotides agree with TRBD1. V gave up 0 bases and J gave up 4 bases; unmatched junction bases: 2. Germline V gives CDR1 LNHNV, CDR2 YYDKDF (reference sequence). The CDR3 spans 15 residues. The CDR3: CATSREQGINEKLFF. The CDR3, as DNA: TGTGCCACCAGCAGAGAACAGGGGATTAATGAAAAACTGTTTTTT.

This chain connects TRBV14 to TRBJ2-2; no definite D call. V dropped 0 bases and J dropped 3 bases, with 8 bases sitting between them. This CDR3 has 15 amino acids. The germline V gene encodes CDR1 SGHDN and CDR2 FVKESK. CDR3 DNA: TGTGCCAGCAGCCAAGACGGCGGATACACCGGGGAGCTGTTTTTT. It encodes CASSQDGGYTGELFF.

This clone was recorded once. V gene TRBV19 combines with J gene TRBJ1-4; D is perhaps TRBD1 (5 bases). The CDR3 is made up of 16 amino acids. The germline CDR1 and CDR2 sequences are LNHDA and SQIVND (reference sequence). The ends were cut back, 5 bases at V and 0 bases at J, with 13 bases in the middle. This CDR3 is CASSPWGETTNEKLFF. CDR3 coding DNA: TGTGCCAGTAGTCCGTGGGGGGAGACAACTAATGAAAAACTGTTTTTT.

This clone showed up just once. The genes are TRBV19 and TRBJ2-4, with 8 bases matching TRBD2. The germline CDR1 and CDR2 sequences are LNHDA and SQIVND (reference sequence). V lost 0 bases and J lost 0; bases outside the gene matches: 7. The length of the CDR3 is 18 residues. CDR3 loop: CASSIDPGLASAKNIQYF. CDR3 in DNA: TGTGCCAGTAGTATAGATCCCGGACTAGCTTCAGCCAAAAACATTCAGTACTTC.

The rearrangement uses TRBV27 and TRBJ2-1, with D possibly being TRBD2 (5 bases). Per germline, CDR1 MNHEY and CDR2 SMNVEV (reference sequence). The CDR3 runs to 15 residues. Trimming took 5 bases from V and 0 from J, leaving 11 bases between them. The CDR3 is CASSRLEGSYNEQFF. The CDR3 coding sequence is TGTGCCAGCAGTCGCCTTGAGGGCTCCTACAATGAGCAGTTCTTC.

J is TRBJ2-7 and V is TRBV28, with D possibly being TRBD2 (7 bases). Germline values: CDR1 MDHEN, CDR2 SYDVKM. V was shortened by 5 bases and J by 2 bases, with 13 bases between the two germline ends. The CDR3 is made up of 14 amino acids. The CDR3 loop reads CASSRGGGTYEQYF. CDR3 in DNA: TGTGCCAGCAGTAGAGGGGGGGGGACCTACGAGCAGTACTTC.

The chain couples TRBV6-1 to TRBJ1-5; 7 bases align to TRBD1. V dropped 4 bases and J dropped 0; count of bases not matched to a gene: 12. This CDR3 has 18 residues. Germline loops: CDR1 MNHNS, CDR2 SASEGT. DNA for the CDR3: TGTGCCAGCAGTGCACCGGGACAGAGACTCCTTAGCAATCAGCCCCAGCATTTT. The encoded protein is CASSAPGQRLLSNQPQHF.

This clone came up a few times. The J gene is TRBJ2-3, the V gene TRBV27, with D perhaps being TRBD1 or TRBD2 (5 bases each). With 2 bases removed from V and 1 base from J, the gap between germline ends came to 7 bases. Germline V gives CDR1 MNHEY, CDR2 SMNVEV (reference sequence). The CDR3 spans 14 residues. The CDR3 DNA sequence: TGTGCCAGCAGTTTAAGGGACCGCACAGATACGCAGTATTTT. It translates to CASSLRDRTDTQYF.

The rearrangement joins TRBV5-1 to TRBJ1-1, with D perhaps matching TRBD1 (5 bases). V was shortened by 4 bases and J by 2 bases, with 9 bases between the two germline ends. The germline gives CDR1 SGHRS, CDR2 YFSETQ. CDR3 length: 13 residues. CDR3 sequence (DNA): TGCGCCAGCAGCCAAGGGGTAAACACTGAAGCTTTCTTT. Amino acid sequence: CASSQGVNTEAFF.

Concerning this clone: The same CDR3 arises from other DNA sequences in this sample as well. This rearrangement joins TRBV5-4 to TRBJ2-2; possibly TRBD1 for D (6 bases). The germline V and J ends were trimmed by 3 bases and 1 base, with 7 bases remaining between them. Germline V gene lookup returns CDR1 SGHNT and CDR2 YYREEE (reference sequence). The CDR3 is made up of 14 amino acids. This chain's CDR3 is CASSSGQNTGELFF. The DNA for the CDR3 is TGTGCCAGCAGCTCGGGACAGAACACCGGGGAGCTGTTTTTT.

V usage is TRBV6-6 and J usage is TRBJ1-1; TRBD1 aligns across 8 bases. J gave up 1 base and V 6 bases, and 4 bases lay outside the gene matches. The CDR3 covers 14 residues. Germline lookup yields CDR1 MNHNY and CDR2 SVGAGI (reference sequence). CDR3: CASRQGARNTEAFF. The CDR3 region has the DNA TGTGCCAGCAGGCAGGGGGCAAGGAACACTGAAGCTTTCTTT.

The genes are TRBV2 and TRBJ2-3; D possibly corresponds to TRBD1 (5 bases). V was clipped by 7 bases and J by 4 bases, with 21 bases between them. The CDR3 is 16 amino acids. Per germline, CDR1 SNHLY and CDR2 FYNNEI. The CDR3 loop reads CASIHQFQGLADTQYF. CDR3 sequence (DNA): TGTGCCAGCATCCATCAGTTCCAGGGTTTAGCAGATACGCAGTATTTT.